This entry lists 4 T cell receptor beta chains sequenced from one sample in a study of blood T cells in healthy people across ages. A J-beta primer mix and a sample-barcoded 5' primer were used in a second PCR of about 6 to 12 cycles. In TCRdb, the 5' RACE reads were re-called with MiXCR into one record per CDR3 protein. The table lists over a million distinct CDR3 sequences, approximately 38% of them singletons, with 7% to 9.5% in the top ten. Sequencing was done on a sample of blood. The receptors derive from a woman aged 18-29 years in good health.

CDR3 DNA sequence: TGTGCCAGTAGTTCCGGGGAGAGGGGAGACACCCAGTTCTTC. Translated: CASSSGERGDTQFF. This chain connects TRBV11-3 to TRBJ2-1; D possibly uses TRBD1 or TRBD2 (5 bases each). This CDR3 has 14 residues. The V gene's germline CDR1 is SGHNT and CDR2 YENEEA. Deletions cut 9 bases from V and 13 bases from J, with 25 bases between.

CDR3 sequence reads: CASSPHAGRELTDTQYF. The CDR3, as DNA: TGTGCCAGCAGCCCCCATGCGGGTCGGGAGCTCACAGATACGCAGTATTTT. The chain employs TRBV7-2 and TRBJ2-3; possible D gene TRBD2, 6 bases. The CDR3 is made up of 17 amino acids. CDR1 is SGHTA, CDR2 FQGNSA, per germline. Trimming took 5 bases from V and 2 from J, leaving 20 bases between them.

The chain has TRBV21-1 and TRBJ2-3; the table's TRBD1 call for D was not verified on the DNA. TRBV21-1 counts as a pseudogene. The CDR3 spans 15 residues. The CDR3: CASSKKRGPTDTQYF. CDR3 nucleotide sequence: TGTGCCAGCAGCAAAAAGCGGGGGCCCACAGATACGCAGTATTTT.

Worth noting for this clonotype: The germline gene is not matched at one end of the junction; a read error may be the cause. The chain joins TRBV10-3 to TRBJ2-1, with 11 bases matching TRBD2. Germline V gene sequence: CDR1 ENHRY, CDR2 SYGVKD. The CDR3 has 18 residues. The CDR3 loop reads CAISEASGGQSSYNGQFF. In nucleotides, the CDR3 is TGTGCCATCAGTGAAGCTAGCGGGGGGCAGAGCTCCTACAATGGGCAGTTCTTC.